This is a list of T cell receptor beta chains from one sample in a study of cytomegalovirus exposure and HLA in healthy donors. Sequencing used immunoSEQ multiplex PCR; TCRdb keeps in-frame clones, though not all of them. This sample has fewer than 150,000 clones, with 65% to 80% found just once. Sample: PBMCs. All receptors derive from a man aged 40-49 years in good health and CMV-seronegative. CDR3s include the opening cysteine and the closing phenylalanine or tryptophan. The order of the fields is CDR3 DNA, CDR3 protein, D gene, V gene, clone size, J gene, CDR3 length. The D gene is left open where the match is weak. Expanded clones get a size class; other rows say once, few or many, or leave the size out.

CDR3nt: TGTGCCAGCAGGTCCCCGGGACTAGCGGGAGTGGAAGATACGCAGTATTTT; CDR3aa: CASRSPGLAGVEDTQYF; d_gene: TRBD2; v_gene: TRBV28; abundance: .; j_gene: TRBJ2-3; len: 17
CDR3nt: TGTGCCAGCAGCCCGACCTGGCGGGAGGCCTACAATGAGCAGTTCTTC; CDR3aa: CASSPTWREAYNEQFF; d_gene: TRBD2; v_gene: TRBV14; abundance: once; j_gene: TRBJ2-1; len: 16
CDR3nt: TGTGCCAGCAGTGAAGTTCCCGGCCCGGGTGAAAAACTGTTTTTT; CDR3aa: CASSEVPGPGEKLFF; d_gene: .; v_gene: TRBV6-1; abundance: .; j_gene: TRBJ1-4; len: 15
CDR3nt: TGTGCCAGCAGCTCCGGGACAGGGGGCGCCTATGGCTACACCTTC; CDR3aa: CASSSGTGGAYGYTF; d_gene: TRBD1; v_gene: TRBV7-8; abundance: .; j_gene: TRBJ1-2; len: 15
CDR3nt: TGTGCCAGCAGCCCGACTAGTTCGGAGACCCAGTACTTC; CDR3aa: CASSPTSSETQYF; d_gene: .; v_gene: TRBV7-8; abundance: .; j_gene: TRBJ2-5; len: 13
CDR3nt: TGTGCCAGCAGCCCTGAGGGGGACGGGGATGGCTACACCTTC; CDR3aa: CASSPEGDGDGYTF; d_gene: .; v_gene: TRBV7-9; abundance: .; j_gene: TRBJ1-2; len: 14
CDR3nt: TGTGCCAGCAGCGTATTGGGGGAGGCCGGGGAGCTGTTTTTT; CDR3aa: CASSVLGEAGELFF; d_gene: .; v_gene: TRBV9; abundance: .; j_gene: TRBJ2-2; len: 14
CDR3nt: TGTGCCAGCAGTATATATGGGAGTAGGGGGGGCTACACCTTC; CDR3aa: CASSIYGSRGGYTF; d_gene: .; v_gene: TRBV27; abundance: .; j_gene: TRBJ1-2; len: 14
CDR3nt: TGTGCCAGCAGCGCCGACAGGGGAGGCACCTATGGCTACACCTTC; CDR3aa: CASSADRGGTYGYTF; d_gene: TRBD1; v_gene: TRBV11-3; abundance: once; j_gene: TRBJ1-2; len: 15
CDR3nt: TGCGCCAGCAGCCCACAGGGGGGTGAGCCCACTGAAGCTTTCTTT; CDR3aa: CASSPQGGEPTEAFF; d_gene: TRBD1; v_gene: TRBV5-1; abundance: .; j_gene: TRBJ1-1; len: 15
CDR3nt: TGTGCCACGAGAGAAATTACTAATGAAAAACTGTTTTTT; CDR3aa: CATREITNEKLFF; d_gene: .; v_gene: TRBV6-5; abundance: few; j_gene: TRBJ1-4; len: 13
CDR3nt: TGTGCCAGAAGCTTGCTGGGACAGGGGAAGGGACGCAATCAGCCCCAGCATTTT; CDR3aa: CARSLLGQGKGRNQPQHF; d_gene: TRBD1; v_gene: TRBV5-3; abundance: .; j_gene: TRBJ1-5; len: 18
CDR3nt: TGTGCCAGCAGCCTCGAGGTTAACACTGAAGCTTTCTTT; CDR3aa: CASSLEVNTEAFF; d_gene: .; v_gene: TRBV11-3; abundance: .; j_gene: TRBJ1-1; len: 13
CDR3nt: TGTGCCTGGAGTGTTAGGGGAAGGTGCTCAAATCAGCCCCAGCATTTT; CDR3aa: CAWSVRGRCSNQPQHF; d_gene: .; v_gene: TRBV30; abundance: once; j_gene: TRBJ1-5; len: 16
CDR3nt: TGTGCCAGCAGCCCTATGAGGGGGGCGGGAGGTTACACCGGGGAGCTGTTTTTT; CDR3aa: CASSPMRGAGGYTGELFF; d_gene: TRBD2; v_gene: TRBV7-2; abundance: .; j_gene: TRBJ2-2; len: 18
CDR3nt: TGTGCCAGCTCATACGTTGTAGAAGGGGATGGCTACACCTTC; CDR3aa: CASSYVVEGDGYTF; d_gene: .; v_gene: TRBV18; abundance: .; j_gene: TRBJ1-2; len: 14
CDR3nt: TGCAGCGTTGTTAGGGGAGGGCAGGGAGGTTACACTGAAGCTTTCTTT; CDR3aa: CSVVRGGQGGYTEAFF; d_gene: .; v_gene: TRBV29-1; abundance: .; j_gene: TRBJ1-1; len: 16
CDR3nt: TGTGCCAGCAGCTTGGGCGGCTTCCCAATCTCTGGGGCCAACGTCCTGACTTTC; CDR3aa: CASSLGGFPISGANVLTF; d_gene: .; v_gene: TRBV5-4; abundance: .; j_gene: TRBJ2-6; len: 18
CDR3nt: TGTGCCAGTAGTATGGCCGGGAGAGGCATTAGCAATCAGCCCCAGCATTTT; CDR3aa: CASSMAGRGISNQPQHF; d_gene: .; v_gene: TRBV19; abundance: .; j_gene: TRBJ1-5; len: 17
CDR3nt: TGTGCTAGTGGTTCGCCAGGGGGCATCTCCGGGGAGCTGTTTTTT; CDR3aa: CASGSPGGISGELFF; d_gene: TRBD1; v_gene: TRBV12-5; abundance: few; j_gene: TRBJ2-2; len: 15
CDR3nt: TGCGCCAGCAGCCGGGAGGGACAAATCAATCAGCCCCAGCATTTT; CDR3aa: CASSREGQINQPQHF; d_gene: .; v_gene: TRBV5-1; abundance: .; j_gene: TRBJ1-5; len: 15
CDR3nt: TGTGCCAGCAGCGTAGGGCTAGCGGATTACAATGAGCAGTTCTTC; CDR3aa: CASSVGLADYNEQFF; d_gene: TRBD2; v_gene: TRBV9; abundance: .; j_gene: TRBJ2-1; len: 15
CDR3nt: TGTGCCAGCAGCTGGTGGACAGGCGACGCAACTAATGAAAAACTGTTTTTT; CDR3aa: CASSWWTGDATNEKLFF; d_gene: TRBD1; v_gene: TRBV7-9; abundance: .; j_gene: TRBJ1-4; len: 17
CDR3nt: TGTGCCAGCAGCCCGGGACAGGCACACTACGAGCAGTACTTC; CDR3aa: CASSPGQAHYEQYF; d_gene: TRBD1; v_gene: TRBV28; abundance: .; j_gene: TRBJ2-7; len: 14
CDR3nt: TGTGCCAGCAGTGAAGGTGATAGTAATAACTATGGCTACACCTTC; CDR3aa: CASSEGDSNNYGYTF; d_gene: .; v_gene: TRBV6-1; abundance: .; j_gene: TRBJ1-2; len: 15
CDR3nt: TGTGCCAGCAGCTGGGGAGTTCAAGAGACCCAGTACTTC; CDR3aa: CASSWGVQETQYF; d_gene: .; v_gene: TRBV7-9; abundance: .; j_gene: TRBJ2-5; len: 13
CDR3nt: TGTGCCAGCAGCCCGGGACTAGCGGAGCACAATGAGCAGTTCTTC; CDR3aa: CASSPGLAEHNEQFF; d_gene: TRBD2; v_gene: TRBV9; abundance: .; j_gene: TRBJ2-1; len: 15
CDR3nt: TGTGCCAGCCAGGGCGAGGGCGGGGTGGCAGATACGCAGTATTTT; CDR3aa: CASQGEGGVADTQYF; d_gene: .; v_gene: TRBV27; abundance: .; j_gene: TRBJ2-3; len: 15
CDR3nt: TGTGCCTGGGGAACAGGGGTCACGGAGACCCAGTACTTC; CDR3aa: CAWGTGVTETQYF; d_gene: TRBD1; v_gene: TRBV30; abundance: .; j_gene: TRBJ2-5; len: 13
CDR3nt: TGTGCCAGCAGTTACTCTCGGGGGATGATACCCCTCCACTTT; CDR3aa: CASSYSRGMIPLHF; d_gene: .; v_gene: TRBV6-5; abundance: .; j_gene: TRBJ1-6; len: 14
CDR3nt: TGTGCCAGCAGGCGGACAGGACCTGTCGTTACCCAGTACTTC; CDR3aa: CASRRTGPVVTQYF; d_gene: TRBD1; v_gene: TRBV2; abundance: .; j_gene: TRBJ2-5; len: 14
CDR3nt: TGTGCCAGCAGCTCCCATCGCCCCCCAGGCGAGCAGTACTTC; CDR3aa: CASSSHRPPGEQYF; d_gene: .; v_gene: TRBV11-2; abundance: .; j_gene: TRBJ2-7; len: 14
CDR3nt: TGCGCCAGCAGCTTGTCAGCGCTCGCCGGGGAGACCCAGTACTTC; CDR3aa: CASSLSALAGETQYF; d_gene: .; v_gene: TRBV5-1; abundance: few; j_gene: TRBJ2-5; len: 15
CDR3nt: TGCGCCAGCAGCCCATCGGAACAGTACTATGGCTACACCTTC; CDR3aa: CASSPSEQYYGYTF; d_gene: .; v_gene: TRBV5-1; abundance: .; j_gene: TRBJ1-2; len: 14
CDR3nt: TGTGCCATCAGTGATTTTGGGACAGGGAACACTGAAGCTTTCTTT; CDR3aa: CAISDFGTGNTEAFF; d_gene: TRBD1; v_gene: TRBV10-3; abundance: .; j_gene: TRBJ1-1; len: 15
CDR3nt: TGTGCCAGCAGCTCACAGGGCCTTGACACTGAAGCTTTCTTT; CDR3aa: CASSSQGLDTEAFF; d_gene: .; v_gene: TRBV13; abundance: .; j_gene: TRBJ1-1; len: 14
CDR3nt: TGTGCCAGCAGTTACATCGGGGTAAACACTGAAGCTTTCTTT; CDR3aa: CASSYIGVNTEAFF; d_gene: .; v_gene: TRBV6-5; abundance: .; j_gene: TRBJ1-1; len: 14
CDR3nt: TGCGCCAGCAGCTTGGCTGGGACTAGCGGGACCGGTGAGCAGTTCTTC; CDR3aa: CASSLAGTSGTGEQFF; d_gene: TRBD2; v_gene: TRBV5-1; abundance: .; j_gene: TRBJ2-1; len: 16
CDR3nt: TGTGCCAGCAGTATAGGGGGTAGCTCCTACGAGCAGTACTTC; CDR3aa: CASSIGGSSYEQYF; d_gene: .; v_gene: TRBV28; abundance: few; j_gene: TRBJ2-7; len: 14
CDR3nt: TGTGCCAGCAGTTTCGAGAGGCGAGATTTGGAGACCCAGTACTTC; CDR3aa: CASSFERRDLETQYF; d_gene: .; v_gene: TRBV28; abundance: once; j_gene: TRBJ2-5; len: 15
CDR3nt: TGTGCCAGCAGCCGGGACAGGGGGCTCTATGGCTACACCTTC; CDR3aa: CASSRDRGLYGYTF; d_gene: TRBD1; v_gene: TRBV5-6; abundance: .; j_gene: TRBJ1-2; len: 14
CDR3nt: TGCGCCAGCAGCTTGTCGAGACCCGGGAGCGGGAAGTACCAAGAGACCCAGTACTTC; CDR3aa: CASSLSRPGSGKYQETQYF; d_gene: TRBD2; v_gene: TRBV5-1; abundance: .; j_gene: TRBJ2-5; len: 19
CDR3nt: TGTGCCAGCTCACCTTCGTCGGCGGCGAACACTGAAGCTTTCTTT; CDR3aa: CASSPSSAANTEAFF; d_gene: .; v_gene: TRBV18; abundance: .; j_gene: TRBJ1-1; len: 15
CDR3nt: TGTGCCAGCAGCCCACGACAGGGCTACTCCTACGAGCAGTACTTC; CDR3aa: CASSPRQGYSYEQYF; d_gene: TRBD1; v_gene: TRBV7-2; abundance: .; j_gene: TRBJ2-7; len: 15
CDR3nt: TGTGCCAGCAGCTTGGGACTTGAGGGTCAGGAGACCCAGTACTTC; CDR3aa: CASSLGLEGQETQYF; d_gene: .; v_gene: TRBV7-3; abundance: .; j_gene: TRBJ2-5; len: 15
CDR3nt: TGTGCCAGCAGTTACCGGGACAGGGATGAAAAACTGTTTTTT; CDR3aa: CASSYRDRDEKLFF; d_gene: TRBD1; v_gene: TRBV6-5; abundance: few; j_gene: TRBJ1-4; len: 14
CDR3nt: TGTGCCAGCAGCCCCGGGACTTTCACCGGGGAGCTGTTTTTT; CDR3aa: CASSPGTFTGELFF; d_gene: .; v_gene: TRBV4-2; abundance: .; j_gene: TRBJ2-2; len: 14
CDR3nt: TGTGCCTGGAGTTCCCTTGTAGAGCAGTACTTC; CDR3aa: CAWSSLVEQYF; d_gene: .; v_gene: TRBV30; abundance: .; j_gene: TRBJ2-7; len: 11
CDR3nt: TGTGCCAGCAGCCCACGGACAGGGTTAGATACGCAGTATTTT; CDR3aa: CASSPRTGLDTQYF; d_gene: TRBD1; v_gene: TRBV7-9; abundance: once; j_gene: TRBJ2-3; len: 14
CDR3nt: TGTGCCAGCAGCCCGACCCGGGGGGAAAAACTGTTTTTT; CDR3aa: CASSPTRGEKLFF; d_gene: .; v_gene: TRBV11-3; abundance: .; j_gene: TRBJ1-4; len: 13
CDR3nt: TGTGCCAGCAGCCGGACAGGGGGCGATGGCACTGAAGCTTTCTTT; CDR3aa: CASSRTGGDGTEAFF; d_gene: TRBD1; v_gene: TRBV7-3; abundance: .; j_gene: TRBJ1-1; len: 15
CDR3nt: TGTGCCAGCAGTGAACAAACGGGGCAGTACTTC; CDR3aa: CASSEQTGQYF; d_gene: .; v_gene: TRBV2; abundance: once; j_gene: TRBJ2-7; len: 11
CDR3nt: TGTGCCAGCAGCTTAAGTGGTTCGGTTGGCTACACCTTC; CDR3aa: CASSLSGSVGYTF; d_gene: .; v_gene: TRBV7-9; abundance: once; j_gene: TRBJ1-2; len: 13
CDR3nt: TGTGCCAGCAGCGTAGGGGTGGGGGGGGAGACCCAGTACTTC; CDR3aa: CASSVGVGGETQYF; d_gene: TRBD2; v_gene: TRBV9; abundance: .; j_gene: TRBJ2-5; len: 14
CDR3nt: TGTGCCAGCAGCTTAGGCGGGCGTTACACAGATACGCAGTATTTT; CDR3aa: CASSLGGRYTDTQYF; d_gene: .; v_gene: TRBV11-2; abundance: few; j_gene: TRBJ2-3; len: 15